This record concerns one TCR beta chain sequence. Antigen specificity is unknown. TCRdb reprocessed the reads via MiXCR and lists one record per CDR3 protein. This table holds about 830,000 distinct CDR3 sequences, 32% found once. These data come from a study of T cell repertoires in cytomegalovirus infection. Study-level findings and limits: The ex vivo response was dominated by HLA-C-restricted CMV-specific TCR beta clonotypes. Public TCR beta family frequency separated CMV-and-HLA carriers, including in an independent cohort.

The CDR3 extends over 14 amino acids. The germline V gene encodes CDR1 MNHEY and CDR2 SMNVEV (reference sequence). With V trimmed by 6 bases and J by 6 bases, 9 bases remained unmatched. This clonotype originated in a human donor in good health (CMV status not recorded). Some clones in this sample may be carry-over from other donors' samples. The sample here was cultured CD8+ T cells from PBMCs, taken from culture after CMV antigen stimulation. The chain links TRBV27 to TRBJ2-7; 9 nucleotides agree with TRBD1. As DNA, the CDR3 is TGTGCCAGCAGAAAATCCGGGACAGGGAGCGAGCAGTACGTC. Translating gives CASRKSGTGSEQYV.